This TCR beta chain emerged from a study of blood T cell repertoires in COVID-19. Study background: The origin of the acute and convalescent COVID-19 samples was the United States, Italy and Spain. Sources were T cells, B-cell-depleted T cells, or PBMCs; the material itself was cDNA or gDNA.

As handled by the study authors: Amplification of reference gene primers provided the estimated nucleated cell counts. Repertoires were generated with immunoSEQ multiplex PCR, while TCRdb's copy carries only in-frame clones and drops some. The DNA was the basis for D and trimming; V, J and clone size are from that table. The profile shows 250,000 or so clones, roughly 90% of them singletons. The CDR3 spans 13 residues. V was clipped by 0 bases and J by 1 base, with 3 bases between them. CDR1 is MNHNY, CDR2 SVGAGI, per germline (reference sequence). This TCR derives from a woman aged 60 to 75 with acute or convalescent COVID-19. Input material: peripheral blood. This sequence joins TRBV6-6 and TRBJ1-1; D gene uncertain. The CDR3 reads CASSYSANTEAFF. The CDR3 region has the DNA TGTGCCAGCAGTTACTCAGCGAACACTGAAGCTTTCTTT.